A selection of T cell receptor beta chains follows, all from one sample in a study of T-cell reconstitution after alpha-beta-depleted transplantation in children. TCRdb reprocessed the PCR reads via MiXCR and lists one record per CDR3 protein. The repertoire holds over 100,000 distinct CDR3 sequences, with around 7.8% as singletons. The sample here was PBMCs, taken before TCRalphabeta/CD19-depleted stem cell transplant. These receptors originate from a boy aged 2 to 10 with acute lymphoblastic leukemia, due to receive a stem cell transplant. Both conserved end residues are part of each CDR3. D genes are given only for firm matches. Clone size is not always given. Where it is, it says once, few, many or a class for expanded clones.

v_gene	abundance	d_gene	j_gene	CDR3aa	CDR3nt
TRBV2	many	TRBD1	TRBJ1-5	CASSFDRGFFQPQHF	TGTGCCAGCAGTTTCGACAGGGGATTTTTTCAGCCCCAGCATTTT
TRBV19	few	-	TRBJ1-1	CASSIDIGVAFF	TGTGCCAGTAGTATAGATATCGGTGTAGCTTTCTTT
TRBV29-1	-	-	TRBJ1-5	CSVATAPNQPQHF	TGCAGCGTTGCCACAGCTCCTAATCAGCCCCAGCATTTT
TRBV7-7	few	-	TRBJ2-2	CASSLLGPANTGELFF	TGTGCCAGCAGCTTATTGGGTCCCGCGAACACCGGGGAGCTGTTTTTT
TRBV20-1	many	-	TRBJ2-7	CSPSGDSNSYEQYF	TGCAGTCCAAGTGGGGACTCGAACTCCTACGAGCAGTACTTC
TRBV4-1	-	TRBD2	TRBJ2-1	CASSQGGLVYNEQFF	TGCGCCAGCAGCCAAGGCGGACTAGTGTACAATGAGCAGTTCTTC
TRBV10-3	-	-	TRBJ2-1	CAISDSGQYNEQFF	TGTGCCATCAGTGACTCAGGACAGTACAATGAGCAGTTCTTC
TRBV9	few	-	TRBJ2-3	CASSVPLGDRTDTQYF	TGTGCCAGCAGCGTGCCGCTGGGGGATCGCACAGATACGCAGTATTTT
TRBV20-1	once	-	TRBJ2-5	CSARGSGVFETQYF	TGCAGTGCTAGGGGTTCAGGGGTGTTCGAGACCCAGTACTTC
TRBV19	-	TRBD1	TRBJ2-2	CAAADRGWRELFF	TGTGCCGCCGCCGACAGGGGGTGGCGGGAGCTGTTTTTT
TRBV20-1	few	TRBD1	TRBJ1-5	CSARVLSGGVNQPQHF	TGCAGTGCTAGAGTCCTTTCAGGGGGGGTCAATCAGCCCCAGCATTTT
TRBV14	many	-	TRBJ2-7	CASSQTFGPGDEQYF	TGTGCCAGCAGCCAGACTTTTGGACCTGGGGACGAGCAGTACTTC
TRBV20-1	many	-	TRBJ2-3	CSARGGGGTDTQYF	TGCAGTGCTAGAGGAGGCGGGGGCACAGATACGCAGTATTTT
TRBV4-1	few	TRBD2	TRBJ2-7	CASSNSGAYEQYF	TGCGCCAGCAGTAATAGCGGGGCCTACGAGCAGTACTTC
TRBV3-1	many	TRBD2	TRBJ2-1	CASSQETSGGARNEQFF	TGTGCCAGCAGCCAAGAAACCAGCGGGGGGGCCAGAAATGAGCAGTTCTTC
TRBV12-3/TRBV12-4	few	-	TRBJ2-7	CASSPRWQTYEQYF	TGTGCCAGCAGTCCACGGTGGCAAACCTACGAGCAGTACTTC
TRBV5-1	many	TRBD1	TRBJ2-5	CASSGTGGGRTQYF	TGCGCCAGCAGCGGGACAGGGGGCGGTCGGACCCAGTACTTC
TRBV4-2	many	TRBD2	TRBJ2-1	CASSQAEASGGAYNEQFF	TGTGCCAGCAGCCAAGCAGAGGCTAGCGGGGGGGCCTACAATGAGCAGTTCTTC
TRBV12-3/TRBV12-4	-	-	TRBJ1-4	CASRARRATNEKLFF	TGTGCCAGCAGGGCCAGGCGTGCAACTAATGAAAAACTGTTTTTT
TRBV3-1	many	-	TRBJ1-3	CASSQGTDSGNTIYF	TGTGCCAGCAGCCAAGGGACGGACTCTGGAAACACCATATATTTT
TRBV11-2	few	TRBD1	TRBJ2-1	CASSLILKPGQWRNNEQFF	TGTGCCAGCAGCTTAATCCTTAAACCGGGACAGTGGCGGAATAATGAGCAGTTCTTC
TRBV6-5	few	TRBD2	TRBJ2-7	CASSYGRGATYEQYF	TGTGCCAGCAGTTACGGGCGGGGGGCCACCTACGAGCAGTACTTC
TRBV3-1	-	TRBD1	TRBJ1-1	CASSPSTGGTEAFF	TGTGCCAGCAGCCCCTCGACAGGGGGGACTGAAGCTTTCTTT
TRBV19	many	-	TRBJ2-2	CASSIKGAGELFF	TGTGCCAGTAGTATAAAAGGAGCCGGGGAGCTGTTTTTT
TRBV10-3	many	-	TRBJ1-5	CAISDRQGNQPQHF	TGTGCCATCAGTGACAGGCAGGGCAATCAGCCCCAGCATTTT
TRBV7-3	many	TRBD2	TRBJ2-1	CASSSPGLAGGHLGEQFF	TGTGCCAGCAGCTCCCCGGGACTAGCGGGGGGTCATCTGGGTGAGCAGTTCTTC
TRBV20-1	few	TRBD1	TRBJ2-1	CSASNWNTDRGNEQFF	TGCAGTGCTAGTAACTGGAATACGGACAGGGGCAATGAGCAGTTCTTC
TRBV12-3/TRBV12-4	many	TRBD1	TRBJ2-5	CASSRQGFSETQYF	TGTGCCAGCAGTCGACAGGGTTTTTCGGAGACCCAGTACTTC
TRBV5-6	many	-	TRBJ2-1	CASSHVGALIASEQFF	TGTGCCAGCAGCCACGTTGGGGCCCTTATTGCGAGTGAGCAGTTCTTC
TRBV3-1	many	-	TRBJ1-1	CASRHTEAFF	TGTGCCAGCAGACACACTGAAGCTTTCTTT
TRBV7-2	many	-	TRBJ2-3	CASSFGASDVDTQYF	TGTGCCAGCAGCTTCGGGGCCTCCGACGTAGATACGCAGTATTTT
TRBV5-4	-	TRBD1	TRBJ2-1	CASSLRQGAYEQFF	TGTGCCAGCAGCTTACGACAGGGGGCCTATGAGCAGTTCTTC
TRBV5-1	-	-	TRBJ2-3	CASSLSRVSADTQYF	TGCGCCAGCAGCTTGTCCAGGGTGAGCGCAGATACGCAGTATTTT
TRBV9	-	-	TRBJ1-2	CASSVGGDAGYTF	TGTGCCAGCAGCGTAGGCGGGGACGCCGGCTACACCTTC
TRBV10-3	few	-	TRBJ2-3	CAISEPPDTQYF	TGTGCCATCAGTGAGCCCCCGGATACGCAGTATTTT
TRBV6-5	many	TRBD1	TRBJ1-2	CASSPAIRGREGYTF	TGTGCCAGCAGCCCCGCGATCAGGGGGCGGGAGGGCTACACCTTC
TRBV5-6	many	-	TRBJ1-1	CASSLDTGENTEAFF	TGTGCCAGCAGCTTGGATACCGGGGAGAACACTGAAGCTTTCTTT
TRBV12-3/TRBV12-4	many	-	TRBJ2-5	CASSSIGWETQYF	TGTGCCAGCAGTTCAATCGGGTGGGAGACCCAGTACTTC
TRBV7-3	many	TRBD1	TRBJ2-7	CASSPGQLWDEQYF	TGTGCCAGCAGCCCGGGACAGCTCTGGGACGAGCAGTACTTC
TRBV5-1	many	-	TRBJ2-7	CASSLGDRSSYEQYF	TGCGCCAGCAGCTTGGGGGACCGAAGCTCCTACGAGCAGTACTTC
TRBV15	many	-	TRBJ2-2	CATSLGQTGELFF	TGTGCCACCAGCCTAGGACAAACCGGGGAGCTGTTTTTT
TRBV6-5	-	-	TRBJ2-3	CASSYLPDHTDTQYF	TGTGCCAGCAGTTACTTACCGGACCACACAGATACGCAGTATTTT
TRBV7-3	many	-	TRBJ2-2	CASSFVAGELFF	TGTGCCAGCAGCTTCGTAGCCGGGGAGCTGTTTTTT
TRBV7-2	many	-	TRBJ2-3	CASSNSGQTVDTQYF	TGTGCCAGCAGTAATAGTGGGCAAACGGTGGATACGCAGTATTTT
TRBV28	many	-	TRBJ1-2	CASTSIFGGNGYTF	TGTGCCAGCACTTCTATATTTGGAGGGAATGGCTACACCTTC
TRBV7-9	many	-	TRBJ2-3	CASTGLASGTDTQYF	TGTGCCAGCACGGGGCTAGCATCGGGCACAGATACGCAGTATTTT
TRBV6-5	few	TRBD1	TRBJ1-2	CASSYFGDSNYGYTF	TGTGCCAGCAGTTACTTCGGGGACAGCAACTATGGCTACACCTTC
TRBV24-1	many	-	TRBJ1-1	CATSDSQSDTEAFF	TGTGCCACCAGTGATAGCCAGAGCGACACTGAAGCTTTCTTT
TRBV6-2/TRBV6-3	-	-	TRBJ1-5	CASRELGTNNQPQHF	TGTGCCAGCAGGGAACTCGGGACAAATAATCAGCCCCAGCATTTT
TRBV7-6	-	-	TRBJ2-7	CASSLDANVHSYEQYF	TGTGCCAGCAGCTTAGACGCCAACGTACACTCCTACGAGCAGTACTTC
TRBV29-1	-	-	TRBJ2-1	CSVFAGTPGWEQFF	TGCAGCGTTTTCGCCGGGACCCCTGGTTGGGAGCAGTTCTTC
TRBV16	many	-	TRBJ1-2	CASSQWNLDPGGVYTF	TGTGCCAGCAGCCAATGGAATTTGGACCCGGGCGGGGTCTACACCTTC
TRBV5-1	-	-	TRBJ1-4	CASSLEVATNEKLFF	TGCGCCAGCAGCTTGGAGGTTGCAACTAATGAAAAACTGTTTTTT
TRBV12-3/TRBV12-4	few	-	TRBJ1-5	CASSAGQPQHF	TGTGCCAGCAGTGCCGGGCAGCCCCAGCATTTT
TRBV10-2	many	TRBD2	TRBJ2-3	CATQSGTSGGFLADTQYF	TGCGCCACCCAGTCGGGGACTAGCGGGGGGTTTCTGGCAGATACGCAGTATTTT
TRBV27	many	TRBD1	TRBJ1-1	CASSFLDRADTEAFF	TGTGCCAGCAGTTTTTTGGACAGGGCGGACACTGAAGCTTTCTTT
TRBV7-9	-	-	TRBJ2-7	CASSLGRIYEQYF	TGTGCCAGCAGCTTGGGCAGAATCTACGAGCAGTACTTC